This passage covers 14 T cell receptor beta chains from one sample sequenced in a study of blood T cell repertoires in COVID-19. TCRdb's table, derived via immunoSEQ multiplex PCR, lists solely in-frame clones and lacks some. Of about 200,000 clones in the sample, about nine tenths were seen once. The specimen sequenced was peripheral blood. The receptors derive from a man aged 55-75 years who had recovered from COVID-19.

The chain carries TRBV7-8 and TRBJ1-3, with TRBD1 matching 7 bases. V was pared by 4 bases and J by 7 bases, with 7 bases of the junction left unmatched. CDR1 SGHVS and CDR2 FQNEAQ come from the germline V gene. The length of the CDR3 is 14 residues. CDR3 in DNA: TGTGCCAGCAGCTCCGGACAGGCGGGGAACACCATATATTTT. It translates to CASSSGQAGNTIYF.

This rearrangement joins TRBV18 to TRBJ2-7; 13 nucleotides align to TRBD2. V shed 4 bases and J 3 bases; nucleotides not matched to a gene: 3. The CDR3 consists of 15 residues. Germline assignment: CDR1 KGHSH and CDR2 LQKENI. The CDR3 loop is CASSRTSGGIYEQYF. CDR3 DNA sequence: TGTGCCAGCTCACGGACTAGCGGGGGCATCTACGAGCAGTACTTC.

The chain carries TRBV19 and TRBJ2-1, with 9 bases matching TRBD2. Germline lookup yields CDR1 LNHDA and CDR2 SQIVND (reference sequence). The CDR3 has 17 amino acids. V shed 2 bases, J shed 7 bases, and the junction held 12 bases outside the gene matches. The CDR3 region is CASSIIGIGLARNEQFF. The CDR3 DNA is TGTGCCAGTAGTATAATTGGGATAGGACTAGCGAGAAATGAGCAGTTCTTC.

This clone was seen a handful of times. This sequence joins TRBV5-8 and TRBJ2-7, with 10 bases aligning to TRBD2. Germline trimming cut 2 bases from V and 3 bases from J; bases unmatched to any gene: 14. CDR1 is SGHTS and CDR2 is YDEGEE in the germline V gene. There are 18 residues in the CDR3. CDR3: CASSFRQLNSGRYYEQYF. CDR3 sequence (DNA): TGTGCCAGCAGCTTCCGCCAGCTTAATAGCGGGAGGTACTACGAGCAGTACTTC.

The rearrangement links TRBV27 to TRBJ1-2; D ambiguous. CDR3 size: 16 residues. V was pared by 3 bases and J by 4 bases, with 18 bases between. Germline V lookup: CDR1 MNHEY, CDR2 SMNVEV (reference sequence). Here the CDR3 reads CASSFPASTSSYGYTF. The CDR3 coding sequence is TGTGCCAGCAGTTTCCCAGCCTCGACATCCTCCTATGGCTACACCTTC.

This sequence joins TRBV5-1 and TRBJ2-3, with a weak D call TRBD1 (5 bases). The V gene's germline CDR1 is SGHRS and CDR2 YFSETQ. Trimming stripped 7 bases from V and 2 bases from J, with 11 bases between. The CDR3 runs to 13 residues. CDR3 residues: CASFRQSTDTQYF. In nucleotides, the CDR3 is TGCGCCAGCTTCAGACAGTCCACAGATACGCAGTATTTT. The whole variable domain, remainder taken from reference TRBV5-1 and TRBJ2-3, is KAGVTQTPRYLIKTRGQQVTLSCSPISGHRSVSWYQQTPGQGLQFLFEYFSETQRNKGNFPGRFSGRQFSNSRSEMNVSTLELGDSALYLCASFRQSTDTQYFGPGTRLTVL.

The chain joins TRBV7-3 to TRBJ2-1; D uncertain. V lost 6 bases and J 6 bases, leaving 12 bases between the germline ends. The CDR3 is 13 residues long. The germline V gene has CDR1 SGHTA and CDR2 FQGTGA. CDR3 in DNA: TGTGCCAGCAGTTTTGTACGCGGCAATGAGCAGTTCTTC. This gives the protein CASSFVRGNEQFF.

This chain links TRBV4-2 with TRBJ2-7, with 10 bases matching TRBD2. The germline CDR1 and CDR2 sequences are LGHNA and YNFKEQ. The CDR3 contains 15 residues. Trimming removed 2 bases from V and 4 bases from J; junction bases left unmatched: 5. The CDR3 spells CASSQTSGGGYEQYF. The CDR3 nucleotides read TGTGCCAGCAGCCAAACGAGCGGGGGGGGTTACGAGCAGTACTTC.

This chain links TRBV7-3 with TRBJ2-1; D perhaps matches TRBD2 (7 bases). Germline lookup yields CDR1 SGHTA and CDR2 FQGTGA. The CDR3 totals 13 residues. V shed 5 bases and J shed 7 bases, with 12 bases lying between them. CDR3 region: CASSRGALNEQFF. The CDR3 bases are TGTGCCAGCAGCCGGGGGGCCTTGAATGAGCAGTTCTTC.

The chain is built from TRBV3-1 (or the pseudogene TRBV3-2) and TRBJ1-5; D is possibly TRBD1 (6 bases). Germline CDR1 and CDR2: LGHDT and YNNKEL (reference sequence). CDR3 length: 22 amino acids. Trimming stripped 1 base from V and 4 bases from J, with 32 bases between. CDR3: CASSQAQTGPRGLDPENQPQHF. The CDR3 coding sequence is TGTGCCAGCAGCCAAGCTCAAACCGGGCCGCGGGGGCTTGATCCCGAAAATCAGCCCCAGCATTTT.

V gene TRBV19 combines with J gene TRBJ1-1; D remains ambiguous. Germline V gene sequence: CDR1 LNHDA, CDR2 SQIVND (reference sequence). The germline V and J ends were trimmed by 4 bases and 5 bases, with 11 bases remaining between them. The CDR3 contains 13 residues. In DNA form, the CDR3 reads TGTGCCAGTAGTACGAGCCGATGGACTGAAGCTTTCTTT. Protein: CASSTSRWTEAFF.

This clone was recorded once. The chain combines TRBV5-1 with TRBJ1-2; D perhaps matches TRBD1 (5 bases). Germline CDR1 is SGHRS and CDR2 is YFSETQ. The CDR3 has 14 amino acids. The V gene lost 0 bases and the J gene lost 4 bases, with 10 bases spanning the gap. Written as DNA, the CDR3 is TGCGCCAGCAGCTTGGAGGGGAACAGCTATGGCTACACCTTC. Protein product: CASSLEGNSYGYTF.

V is TRBV7-2 and J is TRBJ2-2, with 8 bases aligning to TRBD1. V shed 7 bases and J 0 bases; nucleotides not matched to a gene: 7. CDR3 size: 16 residues. Germline CDR1 reads SGHTA; CDR2 reads FQGNSA. The CDR3 nucleotides are TGTGCCAGCATCACAGAGACAGGGGCGAACACCGGGGAGCTGTTTTTT. Amino acids: CASITETGANTGELFF. Variable domain in full (rest from reference TRBV7-2 and TRBJ2-2): GAGVSQSPSNKVTEKGKDVELRCDPISGHTALYWYRQSLGQGLEFLIYFQGNSAPDKSGLPSDRFSAERTGGSVSTLTIQRTQQEDSAVYLCASITETGANTGELFFGEGSRLTVL.

V gene TRBV20-1 combines with J gene TRBJ2-3, with D possibly matching TRBD2 (5 bases). The CDR3 contains 11 residues. V was pared by 7 bases and J by 3 bases, with 8 bases between. CDR1 is DFQATT, CDR2 SNEGSKA, per germline (reference sequence). CDR3 residues: CSGTHTDTQYF. In DNA, the CDR3 is TGCAGTGGGACTCATACAGATACGCAGTATTTT.